The 4 T cell receptor beta chains in this list originate from one sample, sequenced in a study of T cells in Graves' hyperthyroidism and ophthalmopathy. Amplified regions were TCR beta CDR3 sequences from RNA transcripts. The HTBI primer set served for first-round RT-PCR of the TCR CDR3. Using its own MiXCR run on the multiplex PCR reads, TCRdb lists one record per CDR3 protein. Of about 540,000 distinct CDR3 sequences listed, around 46% are singletons. Sequencing was done on a sample of peripheral blood or thyroid tissue (not recorded which). The receptors originated from a woman between 18 and 29 years old with Graves' hyperthyroidism.

This clonotype was counted once. The chain has TRBV6-5 and TRBJ2-7; D uncertain. The CDR3 sequence is 14 residues long. Germline values: CDR1 MNHEY, CDR2 SVGAGI. V lost 3 bases and J 2 bases, leaving 11 bases between the germline ends. The CDR3 DNA reads as TGTGCCAGCAGTTATTCGGTGGCAACCTACGAGCAGTACTTC. It translates to CASSYSVATYEQYF.

This clonotype was detected ten times or more. The V and J genes are TRBV3-1 and TRBJ1-6; D is possibly TRBD1 (6 bases). There are 14 residues in the CDR3. Per germline, CDR1 LGHDT and CDR2 YNNKEL (reference sequence). Trimming shortened V by 3 bases and J by 7 bases, and 10 bases separated the two germline ends. The CDR3 is CASSQQGRNSPLHF. As DNA, the CDR3 is TGTGCCAGCAGCCAGCAGGGGAGGAATTCACCCCTCCACTTT.

This clonotype occurred many times. The chain couples TRBV20-1 to TRBJ2-7; TRBD1 matches 8 bases. Trimming removed 5 bases from V and 5 bases from J; junction bases left unmatched: 8. Per the germline V gene, CDR1 is DFQATT and CDR2 is SNEGSKA (reference sequence). CDR3 size: 13 residues. CDR3 region: CSADRGASDEQYF. The CDR3 DNA follows: TGCAGTGCTGACAGGGGAGCTAGCGACGAGCAGTACTTC.

This clonotype showed up many times. V usage is TRBV5-5 and J usage is TRBJ1-6; D is perhaps TRBD1 (6 bases). V dropped 4 bases and J dropped 11 bases, with 19 bases sitting between them. CDR3 length: 15 residues. Germline V gene sequence: CDR1 SGHKS, CDR2 YYEKEE (reference sequence). CDR3 DNA: TGTGCCAGCAGCCTACCCGGGACACTTGTCACACCCCTCCACTTT. Amino acids: CASSLPGTLVTPLHF.